The clone carrying this T cell receptor beta chain was counted many times. Its cognate antigen is unknown. This entry comes from a study of T-cell memory formation after mild COVID-19. TCRalpha and TCRbeta libraries used 5'RACE with constant-segment primers and UMIs. From the 5' RACE reads, TCRdb called clonotypes with MiXCR, one entry per CDR3 protein. The sample lists a few hundred thousand distinct CDR3 sequences, around 15% seen once, with less than 30% in the top ten. Study-level findings and limits: There was no confirmation that second-wave clones peaking on day 37 were SARS-CoV-2 specific. There were some responding clones in pre-infection memory, which suggested that cross-reactive memory had joined.

The sequence derives from a man aged 18 to 29 who had mild COVID-19 (a few samples of this study predate the infection). Cell type and time point are not known. The sequenced sample consisted of PBMCs or a T cell subset sorted from them (not recorded which).

The CDR3 nucleotides are TGTGCCAGCAGCTGGTGGGGACTGAACACTGAAGCTTTCTTT. Its protein is CASSWWGLNTEAFF. The chain joins TRBV7-9 to TRBJ1-1; tentative D call: TRBD1 (5 bases). Germline V gives CDR1 SEHNR, CDR2 FQNEAQ (reference sequence). The CDR3 has 14 residues. Trimming took 4 bases from V and 0 from J, leaving 9 bases between them.